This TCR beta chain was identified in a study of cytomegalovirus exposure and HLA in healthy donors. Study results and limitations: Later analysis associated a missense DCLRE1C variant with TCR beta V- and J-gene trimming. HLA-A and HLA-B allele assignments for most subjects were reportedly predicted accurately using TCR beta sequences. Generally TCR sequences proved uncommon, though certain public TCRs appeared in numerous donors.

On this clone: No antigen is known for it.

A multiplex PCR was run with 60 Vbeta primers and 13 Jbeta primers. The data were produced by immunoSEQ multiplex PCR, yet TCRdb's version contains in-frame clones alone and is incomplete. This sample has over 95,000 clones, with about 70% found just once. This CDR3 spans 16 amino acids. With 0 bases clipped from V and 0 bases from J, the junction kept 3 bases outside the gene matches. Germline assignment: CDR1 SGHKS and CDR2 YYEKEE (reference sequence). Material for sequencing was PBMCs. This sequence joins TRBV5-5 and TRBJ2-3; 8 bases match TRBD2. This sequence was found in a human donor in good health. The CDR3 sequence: CASSLVGGGSTDTQYF. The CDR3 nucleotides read TGTGCCAGCAGCTTGGTCGGGGGGGGTAGCACAGATACGCAGTATTTT.